This T cell receptor beta chain originates from a study of a mutant IDH1 vaccine in newly diagnosed glioma. Overall study context: The study gave patients eight vaccinations in weeks 1, 3, 5, 7, 11, 15, 19, 23.

Measured with immunoSEQ multiplex PCR; TCRdb has only the in-frame clones, and not every one. The sample carries just over 65,000 clones, nearly 85% recorded once. Notes on this clone: Its antigen is as yet unknown.

Noted time point: week 23, last vaccination. Doses comprised 300 ug of mutant IDH1 20-mer peptide each, plus topical imiquimod. This clonotype originated in a man aged 18 to 35 with glioma. The source material was PBMCs, sampled from a glioma patient whose treatment included an IDH1 peptide vaccine.

The CDR3 DNA reads TGTGCCAGCAGCGGGGCGACAGGGGGCACAGATACGCAGTATTTT. It codes for CASSGATGGTDTQYF. V gene TRBV6-1 combines with J gene TRBJ2-3; 8 bases line up with TRBD1. CDR3 length: 15 residues. Germline values: CDR1 MNHNS, CDR2 SASEGT. Trimming cost V 6 bases and J 1 base; bases outside gene matches: 6.